This TCR beta chain was obtained from a study of blood T cell repertoires in COVID-19. Study overall: Spain, Italy and the United States supplied samples that represented acute and convalescent COVID-19. T cells, B-cell-depleted T cells, or PBMCs provided the cDNA or gDNA that served as material.

Authors' data handling: Amplification with reference gene primers provided the estimates of nucleated cell counts. Measured with immunoSEQ multiplex PCR; TCRdb has only the in-frame clones, and not every one. That table supplies the V and J calls and clone size; D and trimming were determined from the DNA. Here the sample spans some 140,000 clones, about four fifths being singletons. The specimen was peripheral blood. The source of this sequence is a man in his sixties with acute or convalescent COVID-19.

Here the CDR3 reads CASSLNLLGETQYF. DNA of the CDR3: TGTGCCAGCAGCTTAAACCTCCTCGGGGAGACCCAGTACTTC. The rearrangement links TRBV7-2 to TRBJ2-5, with D uncertain. CDR1 and CDR2 from the germline V gene are SGHTA and FQGNSA. This CDR3 comprises 14 residues. The germline V and J ends were trimmed by 2 bases and 5 bases, with 12 bases remaining between them.